This entry is about one TCR beta chain. Its cognate antigen is unknown. This may come from a read error, since a much larger clone is one base off. The sample belongs to a study of tumor and adjacent non-tumor tissue in lung cancer. Three rounds of nested PCR, following a modified ARM-PCR protocol, produced the TCRbeta library. Each CDR3 protein is one row after TCRdb ran MiXCR on the multiplex PCR reads. The top ten clones hold around 27% of a sample with roughly 220,000 distinct CDR3 sequences, roughly 70% of them seen once. This sample's RNA came from whole unsorted tissue. Notes on the study in general: Compared with tumor, normal lung showed significantly lower TCR diversity.

This sequence was found in a man aged 55 to 69 with non-small cell lung cancer. Sequenced material: lung tumor tissue.

In DNA form, the CDR3 reads TGCAGTGCTACCCCCGTGGATAGCAATCAGCTCCAGCATTTT. Protein sequence: CSATPVDSNQLQHF. This chain uses TRBV20-1 with TRBJ1-5; D remains ambiguous. The germline V gene has CDR1 DFQATT and CDR2 SNEGSKA (reference sequence). This CDR3 spans 14 amino acids.